This TCR beta chain was observed in a study of cytomegalovirus exposure and HLA in healthy donors. The J segment lost 5 bases and the V segment lost 3 bases, leaving 6 bases of the junction unmatched. The CDR3 contains 15 residues. CDR1 and CDR2 from the germline V gene are MGHRA and YSYEKL. This clone was picked up one time. Antigen specificity is unknown. Points from the study as a whole: Using the classifier, cytomegalovirus status was reportedly diagnosed with high specificity and sensitivity. Sequencing depth across donors, presence/absence analyses assumed, was roughly uniform.

In the PCR, 60 Vbeta and 13 Jbeta primers were used. The table came from immunoSEQ multiplex PCR; TCRdb's copy has only in-frame clones and leaves some out. The sample records 150,000 to 200,000 clones, 65% to 85% being singletons. The clonotype comes from a woman in her thirties in good health and CMV-seropositive. Input material: PBMCs. The rearrangement uses TRBV4-1 and TRBJ2-7; 11 bases match TRBD1. The CDR3 spells CASSQWDRGSDEQYF. In DNA form, the CDR3 reads TGCGCCAGCAGCCAGTGGGACAGGGGGTCCGACGAGCAGTACTTC.